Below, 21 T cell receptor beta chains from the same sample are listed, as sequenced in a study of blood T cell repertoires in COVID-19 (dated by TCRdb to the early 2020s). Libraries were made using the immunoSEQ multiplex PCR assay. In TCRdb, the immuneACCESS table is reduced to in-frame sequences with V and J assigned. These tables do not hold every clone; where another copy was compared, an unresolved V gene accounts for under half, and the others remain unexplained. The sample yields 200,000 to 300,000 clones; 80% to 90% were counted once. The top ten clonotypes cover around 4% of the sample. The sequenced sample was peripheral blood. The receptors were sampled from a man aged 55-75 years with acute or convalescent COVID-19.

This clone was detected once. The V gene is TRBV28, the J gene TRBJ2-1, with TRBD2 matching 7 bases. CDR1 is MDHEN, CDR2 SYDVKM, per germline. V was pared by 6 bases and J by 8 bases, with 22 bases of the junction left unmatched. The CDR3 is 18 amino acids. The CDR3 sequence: CASSFPKGWGLQGDEQFF. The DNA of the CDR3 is TGTGCCAGCAGCTTCCCCAAGGGATGGGGACTACAAGGGGATGAGCAGTTCTTC.

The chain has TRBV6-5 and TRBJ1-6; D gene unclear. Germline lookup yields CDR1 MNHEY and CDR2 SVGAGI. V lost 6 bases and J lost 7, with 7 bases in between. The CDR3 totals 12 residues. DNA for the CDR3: TGTGCCAGCAGATCGGGGAATTCACCCCTCCACTTT. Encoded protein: CASRSGNSPLHF.

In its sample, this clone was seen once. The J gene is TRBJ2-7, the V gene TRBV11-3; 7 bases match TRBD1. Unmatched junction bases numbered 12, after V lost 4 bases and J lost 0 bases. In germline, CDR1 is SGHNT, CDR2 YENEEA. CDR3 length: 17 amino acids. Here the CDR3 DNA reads TGTGCCAGCAGCTCGGGACGGAGCAGACAGGGCTCCTACGAGCAGTACTTC. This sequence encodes CASSSGRSRQGSYEQYF.

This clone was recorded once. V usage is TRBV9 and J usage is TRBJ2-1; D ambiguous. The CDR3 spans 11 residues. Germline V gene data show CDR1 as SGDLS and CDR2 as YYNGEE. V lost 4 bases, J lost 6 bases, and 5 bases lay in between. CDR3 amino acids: CASSPLNEQFF. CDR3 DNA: TGTGCCAGCAGCCCCCTCAATGAGCAGTTCTTC.

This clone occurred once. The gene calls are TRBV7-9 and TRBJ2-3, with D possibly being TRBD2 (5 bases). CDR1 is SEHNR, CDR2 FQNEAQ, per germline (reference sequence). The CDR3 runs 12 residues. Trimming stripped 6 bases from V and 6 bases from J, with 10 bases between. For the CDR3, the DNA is TGTGCCAGCAGTAGCGAATTCGATACGCAGTATTTT. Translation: CASSSEFDTQYF. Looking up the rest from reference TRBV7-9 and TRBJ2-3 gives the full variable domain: DTGVSQNPRHKITKRGQNVTFRCDPISEHNRLYWYRQTLGQGPEFLTYFQNEAQLEKSRLLSDRFSAERPKGSFSTLEIQRTEQGDSAMYLCASSSEFDTQYFGPGTRLTVL.

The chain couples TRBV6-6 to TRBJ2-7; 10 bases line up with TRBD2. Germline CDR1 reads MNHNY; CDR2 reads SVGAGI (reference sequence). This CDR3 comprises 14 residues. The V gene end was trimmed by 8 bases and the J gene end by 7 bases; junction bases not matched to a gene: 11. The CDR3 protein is CASGRAGGPEEQYF. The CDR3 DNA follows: TGTGCCAGCGGAAGAGCGGGAGGGCCGGAGGAGCAGTACTTC.

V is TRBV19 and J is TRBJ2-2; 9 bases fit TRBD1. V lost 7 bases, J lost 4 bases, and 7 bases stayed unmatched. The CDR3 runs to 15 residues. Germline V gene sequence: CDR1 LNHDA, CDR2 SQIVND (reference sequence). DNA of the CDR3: TGTGCCAGTAACCCGGGACAGGGTTCCACCGGGGAGCTGTTTTTT. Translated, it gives CASNPGQGSTGELFF.

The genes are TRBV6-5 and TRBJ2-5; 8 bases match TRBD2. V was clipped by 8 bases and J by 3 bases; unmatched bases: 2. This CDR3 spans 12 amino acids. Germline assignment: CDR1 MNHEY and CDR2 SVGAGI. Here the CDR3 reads CASRAGEETQYF. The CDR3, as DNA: TGTGCCAGCCGAGCGGGGGAAGAGACCCAGTACTTC.

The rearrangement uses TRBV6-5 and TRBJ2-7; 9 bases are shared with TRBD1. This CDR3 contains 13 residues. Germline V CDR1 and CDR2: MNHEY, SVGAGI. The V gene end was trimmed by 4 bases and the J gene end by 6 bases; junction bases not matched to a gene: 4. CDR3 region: CASSWTGEGEQYF. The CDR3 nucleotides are TGTGCCAGCAGTTGGACAGGGGAAGGCGAGCAGTACTTC.

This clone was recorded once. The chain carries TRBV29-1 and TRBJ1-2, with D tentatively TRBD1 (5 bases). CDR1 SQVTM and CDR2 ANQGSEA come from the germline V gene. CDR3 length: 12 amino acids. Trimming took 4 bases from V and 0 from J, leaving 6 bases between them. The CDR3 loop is CSVGQTNYGYTF. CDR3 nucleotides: TGCAGCGTTGGACAGACTAACTATGGCTACACCTTC.

CDR3: CASSGDGRGQPQHF. DNA for the CDR3: TGTGCCAGCAGCGGAGATGGCAGGGGTCAGCCCCAGCATTTT. The chain employs TRBV9 and TRBJ1-5; the D gene is possibly TRBD1 (6 bases). V lost 3 bases and J 6 bases, leaving 13 bases between the germline ends. The germline gives CDR1 SGDLS, CDR2 YYNGEE. The CDR3 has 14 amino acids.

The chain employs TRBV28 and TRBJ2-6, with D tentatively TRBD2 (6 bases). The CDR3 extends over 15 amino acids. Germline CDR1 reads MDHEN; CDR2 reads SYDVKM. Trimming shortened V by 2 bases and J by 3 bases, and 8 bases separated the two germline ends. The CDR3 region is CASSLSGYGANVLTF. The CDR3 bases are TGTGCCAGCAGTTTAAGCGGGTATGGGGCCAACGTCCTGACTTTC.

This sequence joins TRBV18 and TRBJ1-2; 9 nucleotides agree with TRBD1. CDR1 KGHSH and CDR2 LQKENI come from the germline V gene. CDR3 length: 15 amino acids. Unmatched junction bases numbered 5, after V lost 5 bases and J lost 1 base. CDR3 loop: CASSNTGGRNYGYTF. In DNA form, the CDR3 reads TGTGCCAGCTCAAATACAGGGGGCCGTAACTATGGCTACACCTTC.

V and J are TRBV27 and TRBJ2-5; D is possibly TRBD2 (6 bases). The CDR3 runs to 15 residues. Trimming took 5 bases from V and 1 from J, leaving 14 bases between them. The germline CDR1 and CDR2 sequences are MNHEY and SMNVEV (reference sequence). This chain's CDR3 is CASSPMAGIQETQYF. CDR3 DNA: TGTGCCAGCAGTCCCATGGCGGGGATCCAAGAGACCCAGTACTTC.

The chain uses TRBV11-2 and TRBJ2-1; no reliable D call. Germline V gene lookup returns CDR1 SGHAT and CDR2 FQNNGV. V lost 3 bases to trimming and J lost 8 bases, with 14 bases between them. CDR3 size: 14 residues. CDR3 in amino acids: CASSLSVHGDEQFF. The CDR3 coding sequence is TGTGCCAGCAGCTTGAGCGTACACGGCGATGAGCAGTTCTTC.

The chain's CDR3 is CASSCAPDRAYSNQPQHF. The CDR3 nucleotides read TGTGCCAGCAGCTGCGCCCCAGACAGGGCTTATAGCAATCAGCCCCAGCATTTT. The J gene is TRBJ1-5, the V gene TRBV5-7; 7 nucleotides agree with TRBD1. TRBV5-7 is reported as an ORF; its role is uncertain. Trimming removed 3 bases from V and 0 bases from J; junction bases left unmatched: 12. The length of the CDR3 is 18 residues.

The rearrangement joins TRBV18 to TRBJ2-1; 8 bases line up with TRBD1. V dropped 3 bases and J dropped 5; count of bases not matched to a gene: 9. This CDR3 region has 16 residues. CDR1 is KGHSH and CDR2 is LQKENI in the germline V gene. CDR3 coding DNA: TGTGCCAGCTCACCTACTGACAGGGGAGAAGACAATGAGCAGTTCTTC. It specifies CASSPTDRGEDNEQFF.

CDR3 DNA: TGTGCCAGCAGCTTCCGTTTACCGGGACAATTGGGATATGGCTACACCTTC. Its protein product is CASSFRLPGQLGYGYTF. The chain combines TRBV5-4 with TRBJ1-2, with D maybe TRBD1 (6 bases). The CDR3 runs to 17 residues. Looked up from germline, CDR1 is SGHNT and CDR2 is YYREEE (reference sequence). V shed 2 bases and J shed 5 bases, with 22 bases lying between them. The full variable domain, its missing parts supplied by reference TRBV5-4 and TRBJ1-2, is ETGVTQSPTHLIKTRGQQVTLRCSSQSGHNTVSWYQQALGQGPQFIFQYYREEENGRGNFPPRFSGLQFPNYSSELNVNALELDDSALYLCASSFRLPGQLGYGYTFGSGTRLTVV.

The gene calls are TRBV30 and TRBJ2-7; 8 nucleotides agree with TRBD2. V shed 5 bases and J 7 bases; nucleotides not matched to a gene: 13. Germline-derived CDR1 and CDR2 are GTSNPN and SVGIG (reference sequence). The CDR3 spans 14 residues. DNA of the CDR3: TGTGCCTGGGAGGGCGGGGGGTCCTCCGGGGAGCAGTACTTC. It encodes CAWEGGGSSGEQYF.

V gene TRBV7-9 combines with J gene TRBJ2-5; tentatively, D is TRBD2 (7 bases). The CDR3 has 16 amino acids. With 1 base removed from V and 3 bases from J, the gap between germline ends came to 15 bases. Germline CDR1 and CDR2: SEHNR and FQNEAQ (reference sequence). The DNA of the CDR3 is TGTGCCAGCAGCTTAGTTGGACAGCGGGGAAAAGAGACCCAGTACTTC. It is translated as CASSLVGQRGKETQYF. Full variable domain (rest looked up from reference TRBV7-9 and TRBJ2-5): DTGVSQNPRHKITKRGQNVTFRCDPISEHNRLYWYRQTLGQGPEFLTYFQNEAQLEKSRLLSDRFSAERPKGSFSTLEIQRTEQGDSAMYLCASSLVGQRGKETQYFGPGTRLLVL.

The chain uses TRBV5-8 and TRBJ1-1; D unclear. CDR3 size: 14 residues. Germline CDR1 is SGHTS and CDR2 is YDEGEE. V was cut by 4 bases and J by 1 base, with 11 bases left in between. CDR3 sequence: CASSPRRGNTEAFF. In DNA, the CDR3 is TGTGCCAGCAGCCCCCGTCGGGGGAACACTGAAGCTTTCTTT.